This T cell receptor (beta chain) was found in a study of T cells after yellow fever vaccination. TCRdb used MiXCR to reprocess the 5' RACE reads, holding one entry per CDR3 protein. The sample includes 250,000 to 300,000 distinct CDR3 sequences, 10% to 15% of them seen just once. Germline values: CDR1 SGHRS, CDR2 YFSETQ. CDR3 length: 15 amino acids. V was trimmed by 0 bases and J by 0 bases, leaving 10 bases between them. The TCR sequence derives from a man between 25 and 39 years old who received the YFV17D yellow fever vaccine. The chain uses TRBV5-1 and TRBJ2-7; possibly TRBD1 for D (6 bases). The sample consisted of CD4+ T cells sorted from PBMCs, taken 45 days after the yellow fever booster vaccination. CDR3 amino acids: CASSLAGERSYEQYF. In DNA form, the CDR3 reads TGCGCCAGCAGCTTGGCAGGGGAGCGCTCCTACGAGCAGTACTTC.